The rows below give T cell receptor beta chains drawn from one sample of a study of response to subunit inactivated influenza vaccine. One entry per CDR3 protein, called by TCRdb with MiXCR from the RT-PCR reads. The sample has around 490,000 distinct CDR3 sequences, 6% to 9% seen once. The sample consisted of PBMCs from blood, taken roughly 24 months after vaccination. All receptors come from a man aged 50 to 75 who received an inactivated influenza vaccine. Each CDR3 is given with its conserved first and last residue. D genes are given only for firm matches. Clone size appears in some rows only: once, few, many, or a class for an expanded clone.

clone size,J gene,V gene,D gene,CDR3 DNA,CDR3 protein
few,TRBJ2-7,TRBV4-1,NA,TGCGCCAGCAGCCAAGAGTTACACACTCTACTATACGAGCAGTACTTC,CASSQELHTLLYEQYF
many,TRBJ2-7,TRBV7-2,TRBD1,TGTGCCAGCAGCTTGACCGGGACAGAAGCCTACGAGCAGTACTTC,CASSLTGTEAYEQYF
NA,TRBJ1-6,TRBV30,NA,TGTGCCTGGAGCCCAGTAAAATCACCCCTCCACTTT,CAWSPVKSPLHF
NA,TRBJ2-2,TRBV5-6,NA,TGTGCCAGCAGCTTGGCCTCTTTTGGGTACACCGGGGAGCTGTTTTTT,CASSLASFGYTGELFF
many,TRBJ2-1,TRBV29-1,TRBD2,TGCAGCGTTGATTCAGGGCTAGCGGGAAATGAGCAGTTCTTC,CSVDSGLAGNEQFF
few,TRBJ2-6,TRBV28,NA,TGTGCCAGCAGTTTAGAAACCCCTGGGGCCAACGTCCTGACTTTC,CASSLETPGANVLTF
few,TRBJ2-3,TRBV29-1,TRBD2,TGCAGCGTCTCTACTCTTGTGGAGGTCCCTAGCGGGGGCGGGACAGATACGCAGTATTTT,CSVSTLVEVPSGGGTDTQYF
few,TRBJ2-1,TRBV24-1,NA,TGTGCCACCAGTGAGCTCCGGGACACATACAATGAGCAGTTCTTC,CATSELRDTYNEQFF
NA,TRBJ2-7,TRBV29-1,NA,TGCAGCGTTGTGTGGGTACGTGGCGAGCAGTACTTC,CSVVWVRGEQYF
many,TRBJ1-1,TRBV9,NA,TGTGCCAGCAGCTTCGGGGATGGGGCTGAAGCTTTCTTT,CASSFGDGAEAFF
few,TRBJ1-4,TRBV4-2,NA,TGTGCCAGCAGCCGGGCGGTGGATGAAAAACTGTTTTTT,CASSRAVDEKLFF
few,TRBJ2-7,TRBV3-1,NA,TGTGCCAGCAGCCAAGACCGGATAGCGGCTAACTCCTACGAGCAGTACTTC,CASSQDRIAANSYEQYF
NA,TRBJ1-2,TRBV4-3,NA,TGCGCCAGCAGCCAAGATCGGGTGGGGGCGTATGGCTACACCTTC,CASSQDRVGAYGYTF
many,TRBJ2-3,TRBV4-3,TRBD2,TGCGCCAGCAGCCAAGAACGGACTAGCGCCGCCTCCTCCCTTAGCACAGATACGCAGTATTTT,CASSQERTSAASSLSTDTQYF
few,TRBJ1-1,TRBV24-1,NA,TGTGCCACCAGTGACCAAAGGGGCACTGAAGCTTTCTTT,CATSDQRGTEAFF
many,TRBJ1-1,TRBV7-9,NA,TGTGCCAGCAGCTTAGGAGGGGGGTACACTGAAGCTTTCTTT,CASSLGGGYTEAFF
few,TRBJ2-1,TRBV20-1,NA,TGCAGTGCTAGAGATCGGAGTAGCGGATACAATGAGCAGTTCTTC,CSARDRSSGYNEQFF
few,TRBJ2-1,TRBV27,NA,TGTGCCAGCAGTTCCTTCGACTACAATGAGCAGTTCTTC,CASSSFDYNEQFF
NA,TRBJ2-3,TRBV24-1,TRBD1,TGTGCCACCAGTGCCCTAGGGGACAGGGGCAGCACAGATACGCAGTATTTT,CATSALGDRGSTDTQYF
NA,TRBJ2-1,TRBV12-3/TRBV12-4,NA,TGTGCCAGCAGTCAGCGACAACTAGTCTATGGCAATGAGCAGTTCTTC,CASSQRQLVYGNEQFF
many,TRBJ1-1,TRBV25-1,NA,TGTGCCAGCAGTGATTTGAGGGATAACACTGAAGCTTTCTTT,CASSDLRDNTEAFF
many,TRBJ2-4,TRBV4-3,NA,TGCGCCAGCAGCCCCACGGGCAAAAACATTCAGTACTTC,CASSPTGKNIQYF
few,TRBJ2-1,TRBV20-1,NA,TGCAGTGCTAGAGGGTCTAGAGGACACAATGAGCAGTTCTTC,CSARGSRGHNEQFF
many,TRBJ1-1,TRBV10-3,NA,TGTGCCATCAGTGTCCGGGTGAACACTGAAGCTTTCTTT,CAISVRVNTEAFF
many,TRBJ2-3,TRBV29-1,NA,TGCAGCGTTGGGGATACGCAGTATTTT,CSVGDTQYF